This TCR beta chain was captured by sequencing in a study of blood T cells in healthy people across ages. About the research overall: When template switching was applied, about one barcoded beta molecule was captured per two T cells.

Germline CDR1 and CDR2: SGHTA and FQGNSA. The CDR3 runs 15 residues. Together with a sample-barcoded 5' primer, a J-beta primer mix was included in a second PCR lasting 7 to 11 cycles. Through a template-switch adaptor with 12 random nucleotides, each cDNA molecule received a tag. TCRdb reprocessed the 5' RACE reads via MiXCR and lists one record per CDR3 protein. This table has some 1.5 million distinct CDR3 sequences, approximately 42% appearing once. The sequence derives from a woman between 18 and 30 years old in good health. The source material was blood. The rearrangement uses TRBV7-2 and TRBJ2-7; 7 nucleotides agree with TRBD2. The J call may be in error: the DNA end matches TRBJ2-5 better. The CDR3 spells CASSKRFTSVETQYF. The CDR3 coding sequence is TGTGCCAGCAGCAAGAGGTTCACTAGCGTTGAGACCCAGTACTTC.